This T cell receptor beta chain was captured in a study of response to subunit inactivated influenza vaccine. Findings and limits, study-wide: That few new T cells are recruited by each seasonal influenza vaccination was the authors' suggestion.

TCRdb itself ran the RT-PCR reads through MiXCR, one entry per CDR3 protein. The sample shows under 500,000 distinct CDR3 sequences, roughly 11% of them seen only once. In regard to this clonotype: The antigen is unknown.

The receptor was isolated from a man over 45 who received an inactivated influenza vaccine. The sample here was PBMCs from blood, taken 45 days after vaccination.

Here the CDR3 DNA reads TGCGCCAGCAGTCATCCAGGGGTAACCGGGGAGCTGTTTTTT. Encoded protein: CASSHPGVTGELFF. The genes are TRBV4-3 and TRBJ2-2, with TRBD1 as a possible D gene (6 bases). Per germline, CDR1 LGHNA and CDR2 YSLEER. The length of the CDR3 is 14 residues. Trimming cost V 6 bases and J 5 bases, with 13 bases left between them.